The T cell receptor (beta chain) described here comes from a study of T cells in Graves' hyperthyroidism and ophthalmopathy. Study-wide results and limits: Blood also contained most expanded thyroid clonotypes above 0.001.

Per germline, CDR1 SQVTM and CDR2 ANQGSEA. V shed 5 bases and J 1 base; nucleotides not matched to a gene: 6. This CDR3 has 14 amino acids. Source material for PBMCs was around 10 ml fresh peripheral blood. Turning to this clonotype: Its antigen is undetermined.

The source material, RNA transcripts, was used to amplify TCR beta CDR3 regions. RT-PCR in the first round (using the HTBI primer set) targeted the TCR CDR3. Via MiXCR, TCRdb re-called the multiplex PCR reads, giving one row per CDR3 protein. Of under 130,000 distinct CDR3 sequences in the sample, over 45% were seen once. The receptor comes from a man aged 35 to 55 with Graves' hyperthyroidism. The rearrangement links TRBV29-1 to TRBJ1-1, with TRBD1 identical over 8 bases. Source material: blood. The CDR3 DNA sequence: TGCAGCGTTTCTGACAGGGGCTGGAACACTGAAGCTTTCTTT. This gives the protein CSVSDRGWNTEAFF.